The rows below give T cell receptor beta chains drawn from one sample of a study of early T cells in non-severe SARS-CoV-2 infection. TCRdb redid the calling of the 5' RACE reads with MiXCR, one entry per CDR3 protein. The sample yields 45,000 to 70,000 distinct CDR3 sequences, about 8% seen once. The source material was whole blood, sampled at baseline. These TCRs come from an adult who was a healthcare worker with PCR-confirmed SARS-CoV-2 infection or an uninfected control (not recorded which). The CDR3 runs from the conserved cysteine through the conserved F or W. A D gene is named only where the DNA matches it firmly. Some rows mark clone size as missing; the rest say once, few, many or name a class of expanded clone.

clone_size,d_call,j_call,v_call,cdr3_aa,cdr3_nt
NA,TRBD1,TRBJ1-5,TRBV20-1,CSASDRDRGNQPQHF,TGCAGTGCTAGTGACCGGGACAGGGGCAATCAGCCCCAGCATTTT
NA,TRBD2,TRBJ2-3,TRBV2,CASRQLAGGGDTQYF,TGTGCCAGCAGACAACTAGCGGGAGGGGGGGATACGCAGTATTTT
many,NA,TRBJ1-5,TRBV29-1,CSVGEGQPQHF,TGCAGCGTTGGGGAGGGTCAGCCCCAGCATTTT
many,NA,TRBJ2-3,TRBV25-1,CASSESFADTQYF,TGTGCCAGCAGTGAATCGTTCGCGGATACGCAGTATTTT
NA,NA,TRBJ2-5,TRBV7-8,CASSLGSETQYF,TGTGCCAGCAGCTTAGGCAGCGAGACCCAGTACTTC
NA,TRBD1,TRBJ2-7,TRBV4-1,CASSQDRASYEQYF,TGCGCCAGCAGCCAGGACAGGGCCTCCTACGAGCAGTACTTC
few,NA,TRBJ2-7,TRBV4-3,CASSRRDTSYEQYF,TGCGCCAGCAGCCGTAGGGACACTTCCTACGAGCAGTACTTC
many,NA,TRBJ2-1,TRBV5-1,CASSFSGSGAWEQFF,TGCGCCAGCAGCTTCTCGGGTTCGGGGGCTTGGGAGCAGTTCTTC
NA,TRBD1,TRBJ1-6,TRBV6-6,CASSYSGQGHSPLHF,TGTGCCAGCAGTTACTCAGGACAGGGGCATTCACCCCTCCACTTT
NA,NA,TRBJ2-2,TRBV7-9,CASSLGANTGELFF,TGTGCCAGCAGCTTAGGTGCGAACACCGGGGAGCTGTTTTTT
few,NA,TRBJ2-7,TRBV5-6,CASSLGLAGPYEQYF,TGTGCCAGCAGCTTGGGGTTGGCGGGACCCTACGAGCAGTACTTC
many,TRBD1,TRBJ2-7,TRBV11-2,CASSLEGTGAYEQYF,TGTGCCAGCAGCTTAGAGGGGACAGGTGCCTACGAGCAGTACTTC
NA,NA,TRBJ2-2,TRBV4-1,CASSPRPDSTNTGELFF,TGCGCCAGCAGCCCCAGACCGGACTCGACTAACACCGGGGAGCTGTTTTTT
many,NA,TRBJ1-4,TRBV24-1,CATSGPTGSDEKLFF,TGTGCCACCAGTGGCCCTACAGGGTCCGATGAAAAACTGTTTTTT
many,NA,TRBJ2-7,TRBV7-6,CASSPGSEQYF,TGTGCCAGCAGCCCCGGTTCCGAGCAGTACTTC
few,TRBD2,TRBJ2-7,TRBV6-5,CASSYEAGGGFREQYF,TGTGCCAGCAGTTACGAGGCGGGAGGGGGATTTCGCGAGCAGTACTTC
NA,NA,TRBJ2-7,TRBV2,CASSAHNEQYF,TGTGCCAGCAGTGCACACAACGAGCAGTACTTC
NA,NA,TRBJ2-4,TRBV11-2,CASSLVGVNIQYF,TGTGCCAGCAGCTTAGTGGGGGTAAACATTCAGTACTTC
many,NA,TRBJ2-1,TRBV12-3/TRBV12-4,CASSLVNPGSSYNEQFF,TGTGCCAGCAGTTTAGTCAATCCGGGAAGCTCCTACAATGAGCAGTTCTTC
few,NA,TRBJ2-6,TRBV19,CASSASLNVLTF,TGTGCCAGTAGTGCCTCCCTCAACGTCCTGACTTTC
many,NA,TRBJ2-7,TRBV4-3,CARIPKRLTYEQYF,TGCGCCAGGATCCCCAAGCGGCTCACCTACGAGCAGTACTTC
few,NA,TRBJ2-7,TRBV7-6,CASSARAATYEQYF,TGTGCCAGCAGCGCCAGGGCGGCTACCTACGAGCAGTACTTC
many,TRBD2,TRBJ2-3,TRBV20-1,CSAYLAGGRTDTQYF,TGCAGTGCATATCTAGCGGGAGGAAGAACAGATACGCAGTATTTT
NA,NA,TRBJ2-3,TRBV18,CASSPGRARDSTQYF,TGTGCCAGCTCACCCGGACGTGCGCGCGATAGTACGCAGTATTTT
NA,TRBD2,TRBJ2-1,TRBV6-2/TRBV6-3,CASSRPWAGGNNEQFF,TGTGCCAGCAGTAGACCCTGGGCGGGAGGAAACAATGAGCAGTTCTTC
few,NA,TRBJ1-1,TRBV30,CAWKRPEGNFGTEAFF,TGTGCCTGGAAAAGACCCGAGGGGAACTTTGGCACTGAAGCTTTCTTT
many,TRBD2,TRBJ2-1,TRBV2,CASSLAGANEQFF,TGTGCCAGCAGTCTAGCGGGAGCAAATGAGCAGTTCTTC
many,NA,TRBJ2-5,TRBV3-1,CASSQDNSAASETQYF,TGTGCCAGCAGCCAAGATAATTCGGCCGCCTCGGAGACCCAGTACTTC
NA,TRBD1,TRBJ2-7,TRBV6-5,CASSRTGVSYEQYF,TGTGCCAGCAGTAGGACAGGGGTATCCTACGAGCAGTACTTC
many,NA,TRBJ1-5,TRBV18,CASSPLRLMTIQPQHF,TGTGCCAGCTCACCATTGCGATTGATGACTATCCAGCCCCAGCATTTT